This entry lists 32 T cell receptor beta chains sequenced from one sample in a study of identical twins. TCRdb reprocessed the 5' RACE reads with MiXCR, giving one entry per CDR3 protein. The sample yields hundreds of thousands of distinct CDR3 sequences, 9% to 15% seen once. The data were also submitted as part of a second study, on yellow fever vaccine responses in identical twins.

Sequencing used PBMCs. These receptors were taken from a woman between 18 and 29 years old in good health.

V is TRBV29-1 and J is TRBJ2-4, with 7 bases fitting TRBD1. Germline trimming cut 4 bases from V and 4 bases from J; bases unmatched to any gene: 10. The germline gives CDR1 SQVTM, CDR2 ANQGSEA. The CDR3 has 15 amino acids. The chain's CDR3 is CSVVGETGVKNIQYF. The DNA for the CDR3 is TGCAGCGTTGTGGGGGAAACAGGGGTAAAAAACATTCAGTACTTC. The full variable domain, in which reference TRBV29-1 and TRBJ2-4 provide the parts outside the CDR3, is SAVISQKPSRDICQRGTSLTIQCQVDSQVTMMFWYRQQPGQSLTLIATANQGSEATYESGFVIDKFPISRPNLTFSTLTVSNMSPEDSSIYLCSVVGETGVKNIQYFGAGTRLSVL.

The chain couples TRBV28 to TRBJ1-1; no reliable D call. The CDR3 is made up of 15 amino acids. V was cut by 7 bases and J by 4 bases, with 19 bases left in between. CDR1 is MDHEN and CDR2 is SYDVKM in the germline V gene. The CDR3 DNA reads as TGTGCCAGCACCTTGATACAGCACGCGGGCACTGAAGCTTTCTTT. This codes for CASTLIQHAGTEAFF. Filled out from reference TRBV28 and TRBJ1-1, the complete variable domain reads DVKVTQSSRYLVKRTGEKVFLECVQDMDHENMFWYRQDPGLGLRLIYFSYDVKMKEKGDIPEGYSVSREKKERFSLILESASTNQTSMYLCASTLIQHAGTEAFFGQGTRLTVV.

The sample holds a few counts of this clonotype. This chain uses TRBV5-5 with TRBJ1-5; D unresolved. Germline CDR1 SGHKS, CDR2 YYEKEE (reference sequence). Trimming removed 0 bases from V and 0 bases from J, with 13 bases in between. This CDR3 comprises 17 residues. CDR3 amino acids: CASSLAEEGPSNQPQHF. The CDR3 DNA sequence: TGTGCCAGCAGCTTGGCCGAGGAGGGCCCTAGCAATCAGCCCCAGCATTTT.

This clonotype was picked up a small number of times. The gene calls are TRBV12-3 or TRBV12-4 and TRBJ2-3; no clear D. V was shortened by 6 bases and J by 2 bases, with 15 bases between the two germline ends. This CDR3 has 15 amino acids. In DNA form, the CDR3 reads TGTGCCAGCAGGCCCTTAAATGGCCCCACAGATACGCAGTATTTT. As protein: CASRPLNGPTDTQYF.

This clonotype came up many times. V is TRBV7-2 and J is TRBJ2-1; D may be TRBD2 (5 bases). V gave up 1 base and J gave up 7 bases, with 14 bases separating them. The germline CDR1 and CDR2 sequences are SGHTA and FQGNSA. There are 15 residues in the CDR3. The CDR3 DNA follows: TGTGCCAGCAGCTTAGATCTAGCAGGTCTTAATGAGCAGTTCTTC. Translation gives CASSLDLAGLNEQFF.

This clonotype was seen more than once but under ten times. The genes are TRBV15 and TRBJ2-1, with D perhaps TRBD1 (5 bases). Germline loops: CDR1 LNHNV, CDR2 YYDKDF (reference sequence). The CDR3 has 16 residues. V was shortened by 0 bases and J by 3 bases, with 12 bases between the two germline ends. The CDR3 DNA sequence: TGTGCCACCAGCAGAGATGGGGCAAATCTCTACAATGAGCAGTTCTTC. Translated, it gives CATSRDGANLYNEQFF.

This clonotype was observed a few times. At one boundary the junction diverges from the germline segment, which might be a read error. The chain links TRBV5-1 to TRBJ2-6; TRBD1 matches 12 bases. CDR1 is SGHRS, CDR2 YFSETQ, per germline. The CDR3 sequence is 18 residues long. The CDR3 region is CASRLGQGAFSGANVLTF. CDR3 bases: TGCGCCAGCAGGTTGGGACAGGGGGCCTTCTCTGGGGCCAACGTCCTGACTTTC.

A few counts support this clonotype. This rearrangement joins TRBV5-1 to TRBJ2-1; 9 bases fit TRBD1. The V gene's germline CDR1 is SGHRS and CDR2 YFSETQ. V trimming: 0 bases; J trimming: 9 bases; junction bases outside the gene matches: 13. The CDR3 spans 17 residues. This CDR3 is CASSLEILDRGLTEQFF. The CDR3 nucleotides read TGCGCCAGCAGCTTGGAGATCCTGGACAGGGGTCTTACTGAGCAGTTCTTC.

This clonotype was detected only a few times. The chain joins TRBV9 to TRBJ2-3, with 8 bases lining up with TRBD2. J lost 6 bases, V lost 4 bases, and 16 bases had no gene match. The CDR3 runs 17 residues. Germline V gene lookup returns CDR1 SGDLS and CDR2 YYNGEE. The CDR3 coding sequence is TGTGCCAGCAGCCCCCGTCCTCGGGGGGGGATAGGCGATACGCAGTATTTT. Its protein is CASSPRPRGGIGDTQYF.

The chain is built from TRBV18 and TRBJ2-7, with TRBD2 identical over 7 bases. CDR3 length: 16 residues. In germline, CDR1 is KGHSH, CDR2 LQKENI. V was clipped by 5 bases and J by 2 bases; unmatched bases: 12. Here the CDR3 DNA reads TGTGCCAGCTCAAGACCGTGGGGCGGGAGCACCTACGAGCAGTACTTC. Its protein product is CASSRPWGGSTYEQYF.

The CDR3 nucleotides are TGTGCCAGCAGCCGACAGGGATGGGATGGCTACACCTTC. This translates into CASSRQGWDGYTF. The rearrangement joins TRBV12-3 or TRBV12-4 to TRBJ1-2; 7 bases are shared with TRBD1. This CDR3 contains 13 residues. Trimming at V came to 6 bases and at J to 6 bases, leaving 7 bases not matched to a gene.

This clonotype was picked up a small number of times. This chain joins TRBV10-3 and TRBJ2-1; 7 bases are a match to TRBD1. Trimming removed 4 bases from V and 6 bases from J; junction bases left unmatched: 9. The germline gives CDR1 ENHRY, CDR2 SYGVKD. This CDR3 contains 15 residues. CDR3 in DNA: TGTGCCATCAGTGGAGACAGGGCAGCAATCAATGAGCAGTTCTTC. Protein: CAISGDRAAINEQFF.

This chain joins TRBV28 and TRBJ2-2, with a weak D call TRBD1 (5 bases). Trimming left V 6 bases short and J 3 bases short, with 14 bases between. The CDR3 spans 15 residues. Germline CDR1 is MDHEN and CDR2 is SYDVKM. In DNA, the CDR3 is TGTGCCAGCAGGGAAACAGGAAGGTACACCGGGGAGCTGTTTTTT. It translates to CASRETGRYTGELFF.

This clonotype showed up just a few times. V is TRBV28 and J is TRBJ2-7, with 7 bases aligning to TRBD1. The CDR3 is 17 residues long. The trim removed 5 bases at V and 2 bases at J, leaving 15 bases unmatched. Germline lookup yields CDR1 MDHEN and CDR2 SYDVKM. This chain's CDR3 is CASSLSRPGGFAYEQYV. The DNA of the CDR3 is TGTGCCAGCAGTCTCTCCCGCCCAGGGGGTTTTGCCTACGAGCAGTACGTC.

This chain links TRBV12-3 or TRBV12-4 with TRBJ2-7, with TRBD2 matching over 12 bases. J was trimmed by 7 bases and V by 4 bases; bases with no gene match: 11. This CDR3 is built from 16 residues. DNA for the CDR3: TGTGCCAGCAGTTCCTCCCTAGCGGGAGGGTCTCGGGAGCAGTACTTC. Protein sequence: CASSSSLAGGSREQYF.

The chain has TRBV19 and TRBJ1-2; D uncertain. V shed 10 bases and J shed 5 bases, with 20 bases lying between them. The CDR3 is 14 residues long. Germline-derived CDR1 and CDR2 are LNHDA and SQIVND (reference sequence). CDR3 DNA sequence: TGTGCCACCATAGAAGGCTTCCCTGGGTATGGCTACACCTTC. Translation: CATIEGFPGYGYTF. Complete variable domain (other parts from reference TRBV19 and TRBJ1-2): DGGITQSPKYLFRKEGQNVTLSCEQNLNHDAMYWYRQDPGQGLRLIYYSQIVNDFQKGDIAEGYSVSREKKESFPLTVTSAQKNPTAFYLCATIEGFPGYGYTFGSGTRLTVV.

This clonotype was detected only a few times. The chain joins TRBV2 to TRBJ2-1; weak D call: TRBD2 (6 bases). The germline V gene encodes CDR1 SNHLY and CDR2 FYNNEI. This CDR3 is 15 amino acids long. CDR3 coding DNA: TGTGCGACGATCGACCCCCGGAGGGGCTACAATGAGCAGTTCTTC. Amino acid sequence: CATIDPRRGYNEQFF.

The rearrangement joins TRBV11-2 to TRBJ2-3; 7 bases map to TRBD2. The CDR3 runs to 17 residues. Looked up from germline, CDR1 is SGHAT and CDR2 is FQNNGV. The trim removed 5 bases at V and 1 base at J, leaving 12 bases unmatched. As DNA, the CDR3 is TGTGCCAGCAGCCCCCATCCCCGGGCGGGGGGCACAGATACGCAGTATTTT. This codes for CASSPHPRAGGTDTQYF.

This clonotype was recorded at least ten times. The chain is built from TRBV11-2 and TRBJ2-2; 8 nucleotides line up with TRBD1. Unmatched junction bases numbered 11, after V lost 3 bases and J lost 2 bases. The CDR3 has 18 amino acids. The V gene's germline CDR1 is SGHAT and CDR2 FQNNGV. The CDR3 sequence: CASSLLWDRRSNTGELFF. In nucleotides, the CDR3 is TGTGCCAGCAGCTTGCTTTGGGACAGGCGATCTAACACCGGGGAGCTGTTTTTT.

This clonotype was picked up many times. The V call is TRBV7-9, the J call TRBJ2-3, with 8 nucleotides matching TRBD2. J gave up 11 bases and V 0 bases, and 7 bases lay outside the gene matches. The CDR3 covers 14 residues. CDR1 SEHNR and CDR2 FQNEAQ come from the germline V gene (reference sequence). The CDR3 nucleotides are TGTGCCAGCAGCTTAGCGTGGAGCGGGGGATTGCAGTATTTT. This gives the protein CASSLAWSGGLQYF.

This clonotype was detected ten times or more. The chain is built from TRBV5-1 and TRBJ2-3; 16 bases are a match to TRBD2. After removal of 4 bases from V and 3 bases from J, the junction contained 8 bases not matched to a gene. This CDR3 contains 18 residues. CDR1 and CDR2 (germline): SGHRS, YFSETQ. For the CDR3, the DNA is TGCGCCAGCAGCCCGGGACTAGCGGGAGGGCGCGGGACAGATACGCAGTATTTT. Translating it yields CASSPGLAGGRGTDTQYF.

Only a few counts were recorded for this clonotype. The J gene is TRBJ2-1, the V gene TRBV18; tentative D call: TRBD2 (6 bases). The V gene lost 2 bases and the J gene lost 0 bases, with 11 bases spanning the gap. From germline, CDR1 is KGHSH and CDR2 LQKENI. This CDR3 spans 16 amino acids. In DNA form, the CDR3 reads TGTGCCAGCTCACCAGGCGCGGGGCTCTCCTACAATGAGCAGTTCTTC. It encodes CASSPGAGLSYNEQFF.

This clonotype was detected only a few times. The chain combines TRBV6-1 with TRBJ1-6; D not resolved. Trimming stripped 8 bases from V and 7 bases from J, with 12 bases between. The CDR3 consists of 13 residues. The V gene's germline CDR1 is MNHNS and CDR2 SASEGT. CDR3 nucleotide sequence: TGTGCCAGCGTGGAGACGGGGAATTCACCCCTCCACTTT. Its translation is CASVETGNSPLHF.

The rearrangement joins TRBV28 to TRBJ2-4; D is perhaps TRBD1 (6 bases). V lost 8 bases, J lost 0 bases, and 11 bases lay in between. This CDR3 contains 14 residues. The germline gives CDR1 MDHEN, CDR2 SYDVKM. The CDR3 DNA sequence: TGTGCCAGCTCCAGGGGCCTAGCCAAAAACATTCAGTACTTC. This codes for CASSRGLAKNIQYF.

The CDR3 nucleotides read TGCAGTGCTAACCGGCCGGGAATGGACACTGAAGCTTTCTTT. Translated: CSANRPGMDTEAFF. The rearrangement uses TRBV20-1 and TRBJ1-1; D is uncertain. Trimming stripped 4 bases from V and 3 bases from J, with 15 bases between. Looked up from germline, CDR1 is DFQATT and CDR2 is SNEGSKA (reference sequence). This CDR3 has 14 residues.

This clonotype was counted between two and nine times. The rearrangement links TRBV12-2 to TRBJ2-1; the table gives TRBD2 as D, unverified against the DNA. TRBV12-2 represents a pseudogene. The CDR3 totals 19 residues. The CDR3 reads CASRLAEGLAGAYYNEQFF. The CDR3 nucleotides read TGTGCAAGTCGCTTAGCCGAGGGACTAGCGGGGGCCTACTACAATGAGCAGTTCTTC.

This clonotype was seen only a few times. The chain is built from TRBV5-4 and TRBJ1-1; D uncertain. The CDR3 sequence is 14 residues long. The germline gives CDR1 SGHNT, CDR2 YYREEE (reference sequence). Trimming pared 4 bases from V and 1 base from J, leaving 11 bases between. This chain's CDR3 is CASSPWSGNTEAFF. The CDR3 bases are TGTGCCAGCAGCCCGTGGTCGGGGAACACTGAAGCTTTCTTT.

This clonotype was detected many times. The V gene is TRBV9, the J gene TRBJ1-4; maybe TRBD1 (6 bases). Germline lookup yields CDR1 SGDLS and CDR2 YYNGEE. The CDR3 length is 16 residues. Trimming removed 3 bases from V and 0 bases from J, with 12 bases in between. The CDR3 reads CASSAGTFATNEKLFF. DNA of the CDR3: TGTGCCAGCAGCGCCGGGACATTTGCAACTAATGAAAAACTGTTTTTT.

This rearrangement joins TRBV4-2 to TRBJ2-7; 9 bases fit TRBD2. Germline V gene lookup returns CDR1 LGHNA and CDR2 YNFKEQ. V trimming: 0 bases; J trimming: 7 bases; junction bases outside the gene matches: 4. This CDR3 comprises 14 residues. CDR3: CASSQERLAGEQYF. CDR3 nucleotide sequence: TGTGCCAGCAGCCAAGAGAGGCTAGCGGGAGAGCAGTACTTC.

This clonotype has at least ten counts. The rearrangement uses TRBV29-1 and TRBJ2-1; 8 nucleotides match TRBD2. The V gene's germline CDR1 is SQVTM and CDR2 ANQGSEA. V shed 2 bases, J shed 3 bases, and the junction held 6 bases outside the gene matches. The length of the CDR3 is 15 residues. The DNA for the CDR3 is TGCAGCGTTGAACTAGTTCTAGCGGGCTACAATGAGCAGTTCTTC. It yields the protein CSVELVLAGYNEQFF.

This clonotype came up a few times. The chain recombines TRBV2 with TRBJ2-1, with 9 bases lining up with TRBD2. Unmatched junction bases numbered 16, after V lost 4 bases and J lost 6 bases. Germline CDR1 and CDR2: SNHLY and FYNNEI. The CDR3 extends over 18 amino acids. The CDR3 DNA sequence: TGTGCCAGCAGTGGTGGGCAGGGGTACGCGGGAGGGGGCAATGAGCAGTTCTTC. It translates to CASSGGQGYAGGGNEQFF.

V usage is TRBV20-1 and J usage is TRBJ1-5; TRBD1 is a possible D gene (6 bases). Germline loops: CDR1 DFQATT, CDR2 SNEGSKA (reference sequence). The CDR3 is 15 amino acids. V lost 1 base, J lost 9 bases, and 19 bases lay in between. The CDR3 DNA follows: TGCAGTGCTAGAGGACAGGATGTTATAGTATGGCCCCAGCATTTT. Protein product: CSARGQDVIVWPQHF.